The 22 T cell receptor beta chains below all came from one sample that was sequenced in a study of siplizumab effects on memory and regulatory T cells. TCRdb keeps only in-frame clones here, not all; method: immunoSEQ multiplex PCR. The table records about 82,000 clones, around 90% of them present only once. The material sequenced was Tregs sorted from blood. Receptors were obtained from a human donor in good health.

The chain joins TRBV19 to TRBJ1-1, with D possibly TRBD1 on 6 matching bases. The CDR3 contains 15 residues. Per the germline V gene, CDR1 is LNHDA and CDR2 is SQIVND (reference sequence). Trimming shortened V by 5 bases and J by 4 bases, and 17 bases separated the two germline ends. The CDR3 here is CASSDELGARTEAFF. CDR3 sequence (DNA): TGTGCCAGTAGTGACGAGTTGGGGGCGCGCACTGAAGCTTTCTTT.

V gene TRBV5-1 combines with J gene TRBJ2-7; possibly TRBD2 for D (7 bases). In germline, CDR1 is SGHRS, CDR2 YFSETQ. V was shortened by 1 base and J by 2 bases, with 16 bases between the two germline ends. The CDR3 totals 16 residues. CDR3 nucleotides: TGCGCCAGCAGCTTGACGGGGGGCAGGGCCACCTACGAGCAGTACTTC. Translating gives CASSLTGGRATYEQYF.

This clone showed up just once. The chain links TRBV27 to TRBJ2-3, with 12 bases aligning to TRBD2. Trimming took 9 bases from V and 4 from J; bases not matched to a gene: 14. Germline V gene sequence: CDR1 MNHEY, CDR2 SMNVEV (reference sequence). CDR3 length equals 17 residues. Here the CDR3 reads CARVLAGGLSFSDTQYF. CDR3 in DNA: TGTGCCAGAGTTCTAGCGGGGGGGCTTTCTTTTTCAGATACGCAGTATTTT.

This clone was recorded only once. The chain employs TRBV27 and TRBJ2-1, with D possibly being TRBD1 (6 bases). The CDR3 has 15 residues. Germline assignment: CDR1 MNHEY and CDR2 SMNVEV (reference sequence). V shed 8 bases and J shed 2 bases, with 16 bases lying between them. The CDR3 region has the DNA TGTGCCAGCCAAACGGGACACGGACCCTACAATGAGCAGTTCTTC. Translating gives CASQTGHGPYNEQFF.

With regard to this clone: Its ends do not fully match the called genes, so a read error is possible. The chain uses TRBV19 and TRBJ2-7; no reliable D call. Looked up from germline, CDR1 is LNHDA and CDR2 is SQIVND (reference sequence). CDR3 length equals 12 residues. CDR3 in DNA: TGTGCCAGTAGCATAGGGCTTAGTGAGCAGTACTTC. Its protein product is CASSIGLSEQYF. The entire variable domain, with the rest obtained from reference TRBV19 and TRBJ2-7, is as follows: DGGITQSPKYLFRKEGQNVTLSCEQNLNHDAMYWYRQDPGQGLRLIYYSQIVNDFQKGDIAEGYSVSREKKESFPLTVTSAQKNPTAFYLCASSIGLSEQYFGPGTRLTVT.

The CDR3 DNA follows: TGCGCCAGCAGCTTTGGTAGCGGAGGGGGTTCACCCCTCCACTTT. Protein: CASSFGSGGGSPLHF. V is TRBV5-1 and J is TRBJ1-6, with D maybe TRBD1 (6 bases). The germline V and J ends were trimmed by 2 bases and 9 bases, with 15 bases remaining between them. CDR1 and CDR2 from the germline V gene are SGHRS and YFSETQ. The CDR3 runs to 15 residues.

This clone was seen only once. This chain joins TRBV19 and TRBJ1-4; 7 nucleotides match TRBD1. The CDR3 runs 13 residues. Germline V gene sequence: CDR1 LNHDA, CDR2 SQIVND (reference sequence). J lost 8 bases, V lost 10 bases, and 10 bases had no gene match. The CDR3 region is CATKGGVLEKLFF. Written as DNA, the CDR3 is TGTGCCACCAAAGGGGGCGTGTTGGAAAAACTGTTTTTT.

V gene TRBV18 combines with J gene TRBJ1-1, with TRBD1 matching 9 bases. Germline CDR1 reads KGHSH; CDR2 reads LQKENI. Losses at the gene ends were 0 bases for V and 8 bases for J; bases not matched to a gene: 7. The CDR3 contains 15 residues. The CDR3: CASSPPIGGQGEAFF. CDR3 in DNA: TGTGCCAGCTCACCACCCATAGGAGGACAGGGGGAAGCTTTCTTT.

V usage is TRBV5-1 and J usage is TRBJ1-2; 8 bases are shared with TRBD1. The germline gives CDR1 SGHRS, CDR2 YFSETQ. The CDR3 runs 13 residues. V dropped 4 bases and J dropped 3; count of bases not matched to a gene: 2. The CDR3 DNA sequence: TGCGCCAGCAGCATACAGGGGGACTATGGCTACACCTTC. Translated, it gives CASSIQGDYGYTF.

The gene calls are TRBV2 and TRBJ2-2; 8 bases fit TRBD1. The CDR3 has 14 amino acids. Germline V gene sequence: CDR1 SNHLY, CDR2 FYNNEI. The V gene end was trimmed by 10 bases and the J gene end by 5 bases; junction bases not matched to a gene: 9. CDR3 nucleotide sequence: TGTGCCACCCACGTCCAGGGGGCAACCGGGGAGCTGTTTTTT. It encodes CATHVQGATGELFF.

CDR3 residues: CASSSTGSYNEQFF. The CDR3 DNA is TGTGCCAGCAGTTCTACAGGGTCCTACAATGAGCAGTTCTTC. The gene calls are TRBV6-1 and TRBJ2-1, with D tentatively TRBD1 (6 bases). The CDR3 has 14 residues. Germline loops: CDR1 MNHNS, CDR2 SASEGT. The ends were cut back, 5 bases at V and 1 base at J, with 9 bases in the middle.

The CDR3 is CASSLDTVNTEAFF. As DNA, the CDR3 is TGCGCCAGCAGCTTGGATACGGTGAACACTGAAGCTTTCTTT. The chain combines TRBV5-1 with TRBJ1-1; no clear D gene. This CDR3 has 14 residues. Trimming stripped 0 bases from V and 0 bases from J, with 6 bases between. The germline V gene encodes CDR1 SGHRS and CDR2 YFSETQ.

The chain is built from TRBV5-1 and TRBJ2-2; 14 positions agree with TRBD2. CDR1 and CDR2 (germline): SGHRS, YFSETQ. The V gene end was trimmed by 3 bases and the J gene end by 6 bases; junction bases not matched to a gene: 4. The CDR3 covers 16 residues. The CDR3 protein is CASSWTSGGIAGELFF. Written as DNA, the CDR3 is TGCGCCAGCAGCTGGACTAGCGGGGGGATAGCCGGGGAGCTGTTTTTT. The variable domain in full, with the rest retrieved from reference TRBV5-1 and TRBJ2-2, is KAGVTQTPRYLIKTRGQQVTLSCSPISGHRSVSWYQQTPGQGLQFLFEYFSETQRNKGNFPGRFSGRQFSNSRSEMNVSTLELGDSALYLCASSWTSGGIAGELFFGEGSRLTVL.

This clone was picked up a small number of times. This chain uses TRBV15 with TRBJ1-1; 7 nucleotides agree with TRBD1. Trimming at V came to 9 bases and at J to 5 bases, leaving 6 bases not matched to a gene. CDR1 LNHNV and CDR2 YYDKDF come from the germline V gene (reference sequence). This CDR3 is 12 amino acids long. CDR3 in amino acids: CATRTGSTEAFF. DNA for the CDR3: TGTGCCACTAGGACAGGATCGACTGAAGCTTTCTTT. Supplemented by reference TRBV15 and TRBJ1-1, the full variable domain reads DAMVIQNPRYQVTQFGKPVTLSCSQTLNHNVMYWYQQKSSQAPKLLFHYYDKDFNNEADTPDNFQSRRPNTSFCFLDIRSPGLGDTAMYLCATRTGSTEAFFGQGTRLTVV.

The gene calls are TRBV7-6 and TRBJ2-5; perhaps TRBD1 as D (5 bases). The DNA end is a closer match to TRBJ2-7, so the J assignment may be wrong. This CDR3 spans 13 amino acids. CDR1 and CDR2 (germline): SGHVS, FNYEAQ. The CDR3, as DNA: TGTGCCACCCGCTTAGGGGTTTCGGGCGAGCAGTACTTC. Translating it yields CATRLGVSGEQYF.

CDR3 coding DNA: TGTGCCAGCAGCTTAGGGGGGGACCCCCGGGATACGCAGTATTTT. Amino acids: CASSLGGDPRDTQYF. V is TRBV11-3 and J is TRBJ2-3, with D possibly matching TRBD2 (6 bases). Trimming stripped 1 base from V and 6 bases from J, with 14 bases between. The CDR3 has 15 residues. Germline CDR1 SGHNT, CDR2 YENEEA.

V gene TRBV13 combines with J gene TRBJ2-3; D is perhaps TRBD2 (5 bases). The ends were cut back, 4 bases at V and 3 bases at J, with 20 bases in the middle. Germline V gives CDR1 PRHDT, CDR2 FYEKMQ (reference sequence). The CDR3 length is 17 residues. The CDR3 region is CASSSITLQGSTDTQYF. CDR3 DNA: TGTGCCAGCAGCTCTATAACACTCCAAGGGAGTACAGATACGCAGTATTTT.

This chain connects TRBV9 to TRBJ2-2, with a weak D call TRBD1 (6 bases). From germline, CDR1 is SGDLS and CDR2 YYNGEE. The CDR3 is 19 amino acids. Trimming left V 0 bases short and J 6 bases short, with 24 bases between. The CDR3 region is CASSVVGGAVFLVAGELFF. DNA of the CDR3: TGTGCCAGCAGCGTAGTTGGGGGCGCGGTGTTTTTGGTCGCCGGGGAGCTGTTTTTT.

This clone occurred once. This chain links TRBV6-5 with TRBJ2-2, with D unclear. Between the trimmed V and J ends, which lost 5 bases and 6 bases, there was a span of 7 bases. This CDR3 has 12 amino acids. CDR1 is MNHEY and CDR2 is SVGAGI in the germline V gene. CDR3 nucleotides: TGTGCCAGCAGTCGGCGGTCCGGGGAGCTGTTTTTT. Its protein product is CASSRRSGELFF.

This clone turned up a few times. This chain uses TRBV19 with TRBJ1-6; D gene ambiguous. The CDR3 is made up of 14 amino acids. Trimming left V 7 bases short and J 8 bases short, with 15 bases between. The germline gives CDR1 LNHDA, CDR2 SQIVND (reference sequence). Here the CDR3 DNA reads TGTGCCAGTACCAGAGGGCCAAGAGATTCACCCCTCCACTTT. The encoded protein is CASTRGPRDSPLHF.

V and J are TRBV7-2 and TRBJ1-1, with 7 bases fitting TRBD1. Trimming cost V 5 bases and J 0 bases; bases outside gene matches: 6. The CDR3 consists of 15 residues. From germline, CDR1 is SGHTA and CDR2 FQGNSA. In DNA, the CDR3 is TGTGCCAGCAGCCCCCGGACAGGTCTGAACACTGAAGCTTTCTTT. This encodes CASSPRTGLNTEAFF.

The V call is TRBV30, the J call TRBJ1-2, with D possibly being TRBD1 (6 bases). CDR1 and CDR2 from the germline V gene are GTSNPN and SVGIG (reference sequence). The CDR3 length is 12 residues. The V gene lost 4 bases and the J gene lost 5 bases, with 11 bases spanning the gap. The CDR3 is CAWTAGQYGYTF. In DNA form, the CDR3 reads TGTGCCTGGACTGCCGGACAGTATGGCTACACCTTC. Filled out from reference TRBV30 and TRBJ1-2, the complete variable domain reads SQTIHQWPATLVQPVGSPLSLECTVEGTSNPNLYWYRQAAGRGLQLLFYSVGIGQISSEVPQNLSASRPQDRQFILSSKKLLLSDSGFYLCAWTAGQYGYTFGSGTRLTVV.